This TCR beta chain was sequenced during a study of shared clonotypes between healthy human individuals (dated by TCRdb to between 2020 and 2021). For the wider study: A couple of women and a few men aged 18 to 49 years were included in the cohort. Per donor, three plates each were used for CD4 naive and CD4 memory, two for CD8 naive, and one for CD8 memory. To estimate repertoire size and how much clonotypes are shared between individuals, the study performed deep sequencing of blood TCR repertoires from 4 to 6 healthy adults. Different laboratories and diverse techniques were used to prepare libraries and sequence TCR repertoires, to increase sequencing depth and limit assay-specific biases. Each donor's leukapheresis produced roughly between roughly 0.9 and 9 billion PBMCs.

Using the deep immunoSEQ assay, multiplex PCR amplified TCR CDR3 regions from genomic DNA. Genomic DNA extracted from each cell subset was distributed evenly over all wells of several immunoSEQ 96-well plates, and each plate served as one replicate. For sorted subsets, around 200 ng genomic DNA, equal to 30,000 or so T cell genomes, was loaded into each replicate PCR. Purified libraries were quantified with a Qubit 3.0 fluorometer, sized on a Bioanalyzer 2100, and re-quantified with the KAPA Library Quantification kit. Each immunoSEQ 96-well plate was sequenced on its own single-read 150-cycle Illumina NextSeq 550 flow cell. The study's processing was this. Because the immunoSEQ output held only junctional sequences and lacked quality scores, the filtering could not match the filtering applied to full-length reads. To assign V/J genes and CDR3, sequences were annotated using PyIR, a Python wrapper for IgBLAST v1.9, with IMGT germline references. Reads were filtered out if the reads had weak V/J assignments (E-value above 1e-6), no CDR3, stop codons, out-of-frame junctions, or ambiguous translated residues. V3J clonotypes were defined by identical inferred V gene, J gene, and CDR3 amino acid sequence. Percentage overlap between repertoires was calculated by dividing the number of shared unique clonotypes by the size of the smaller repertoire. Richness of each repertoire was evaluated using RTK rarefaction, the Chao1 estimator, and Recon v2.1 estimates of unobserved clonotypes. For all TCRbeta clonotypes obtained by the gDNA method from a few donors, generation probabilities were computed with OLGA. The table comes from immuneACCESS by way of TCRdb, which keeps in-frame sequences with V and J called. Part of the clones is missing from these tables; in studies checked, under half for an unresolved V gene and the rest for unknown reasons. V, J and clone size reflect that table, while D and trimming were determined from the DNA. The sample yields around 180,000 clones; about 93% were counted once. The biggest ten clones account for about 0.067% of the sample.

This clone was counted once. Its antigen target is currently unknown. No base quality values were provided; no much bigger clone lies one nucleotide off. The germline V gene (reference sequence) gives CDR1 as SEHNR and CDR2 as FQNEAQ. From the cysteine through the phenylalanine, the CDR3 covers 17 amino acids. Only CDR3 DNA remains: 51 bases, in frame from the first base. Between the V and J ends, shortened by 1 base and 0 bases respectively, the junction contains 15 bases. What the authors observed across the whole study: Pairwise subsampling indicated that sequencing depth was expected to affect the degree of clonotype sharing among donors. Clonotypes shared by all four sorted-subset donors showed higher generation probabilities than non-shared clonotypes. Incomplete sequencing was indicated by rarefaction of sorted-subset datasets, despite the large sequencing depth. Roughly 5.2% of naive CD4, 3.5% of naive CD8, roughly 2.4% of memory CD4, and 0.35% to 0.5% of memory CD8 clonotypes were shared across several donors. Larger estimated clonotype richness was generally found for naive subsets than for memory subsets. Because the study included only a small number of donors, the genetic and exposure-history diversity represented was limited. Only blood was sampled, and tissue TCR repertoires likely differ from those in blood.

Donors were healthy HIV-negative adults with no recently reported acute infections or vaccinations. Only Caucasian adults living in Nashville, Tennessee, USA were represented among the donors. CD4+ T cells were enriched through magnetic negative selection, after which naive cells were positively selected on CD45RA and the remaining negative fraction served as the memory subset. Blood was obtained by leukapheresis, after which PBMCs were separated by Ficoll-Histopaque density gradient centrifugation and cryopreserved in liquid nitrogen vapor phase. Purity and quantity of every magnetically sorted T cell population were checked by analytical flow cytometry. Genomic DNA was isolated from each sorted fraction and quantified by UV absorbance on a Nanodrop 2000c.

The chain employs TRBV7-9 and TRBJ1-1, with the identity of the D gene unclear. Sequenced sample: naive CD4+ T cells sorted from blood. The sample's cell subset or site, from its label and the paper: CD45RA+ positively selected. This receptor was taken from a woman aged 25 to 45 in good health. CDR3 reads: CASSLGLTPNMNTEAFF. The sequence in DNA is TGTGCCAGCAGCTTAGGCTTGACCCCCAACATGAACACTGAAGCTTTCTTT.